This T cell receptor beta chain was profiled in a study of OX40 agonist ivuxolimab in advanced cancers. Study details: Subjects had a mean age of around 60 years, with a range of roughly 20 to 79; almost 85% were male.

Profiled with immunoSEQ multiplex PCR; TCRdb holds only in-frame clones, not every one. This table has about 75,000 clones, more than 85% appearing once. The sequence was obtained from an adult with an advanced solid tumor such as melanoma, head and neck, liver or kidney cancer. The source was CD4+ or CD8+ T cells sorted from blood, collected in a trial of the OX40 agonist ivuxolimab.

The CDR3 reads CASSYDRADEQFF. DNA of the CDR3: TGTGCCAGCAGTTACGACAGGGCAGATGAGCAGTTCTTC. The rearrangement uses TRBV6-6 and TRBJ2-1; 7 bases map to TRBD1. Germline V gives CDR1 MNHNY, CDR2 SVGAGI (reference sequence). Trimming removed 2 bases from V and 8 bases from J; junction bases left unmatched: 3. The CDR3 consists of 13 residues.